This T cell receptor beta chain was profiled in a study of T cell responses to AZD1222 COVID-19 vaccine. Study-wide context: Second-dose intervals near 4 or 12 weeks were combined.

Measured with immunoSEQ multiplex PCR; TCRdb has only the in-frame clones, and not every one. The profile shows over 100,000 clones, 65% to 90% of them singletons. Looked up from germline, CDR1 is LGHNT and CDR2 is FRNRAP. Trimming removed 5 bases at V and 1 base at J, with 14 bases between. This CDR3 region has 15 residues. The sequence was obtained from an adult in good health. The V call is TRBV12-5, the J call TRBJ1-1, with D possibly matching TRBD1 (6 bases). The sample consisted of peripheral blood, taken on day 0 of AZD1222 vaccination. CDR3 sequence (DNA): TGTGCTAGTGGTCCTCCAGGGGCCGAGAACACTGAAGCTTTCTTT. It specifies CASGPPGAENTEAFF.